The rows below give T cell receptor beta chains drawn from one sample of a study of OX40 agonist ivuxolimab in advanced cancers. The repertoire was sequenced with immunoSEQ multiplex PCR; TCRdb's copy has only in-frame clones and lacks some. The table has over 55,000 clones, less than 90% seen once. This material consisted of CD4+ or CD8+ T cells sorted from blood, taken in a trial of the OX40 agonist ivuxolimab. These TCRs come from an adult with an advanced solid tumor such as melanoma, head and neck, liver or kidney cancer. Both conserved end residues are part of each CDR3. Fields, in order: J gene, clone size, D gene, V gene, CDR3 DNA, CDR3 protein. The D gene is left open where the match is weak. A row's size may be missing; if present it is once, few, many or a size class.

j_call: TRBJ2-7; clone_size: .; d_call: .; v_call: TRBV15; cdr3_nt: TGTGCCACCAGCAGAGAACGGAGCTCCTACGAGCAGTACTTC; cdr3_aa: CATSRERSSYEQYF
j_call: TRBJ1-6; clone_size: .; d_call: .; v_call: TRBV28; cdr3_nt: TGTGCCAGCAAGCAACGGGAGTGGGGCTCCTATAATTCACCCCTCCACTTT; cdr3_aa: CASKQREWGSYNSPLHF
j_call: TRBJ1-2; clone_size: once; d_call: .; v_call: TRBV27; cdr3_nt: TGTGCCAGCAGTTTATCCGCGGGGTGGGCTAACTATGGCTACACCTTC; cdr3_aa: CASSLSAGWANYGYTF
j_call: TRBJ2-5; clone_size: few; d_call: TRBD1; v_call: TRBV5-1; cdr3_nt: TGCGCCAGCAGCCTCGGACAGGGCGGAGAGACCCAGTACTTC; cdr3_aa: CASSLGQGGETQYF
j_call: TRBJ2-3; clone_size: .; d_call: TRBD1; v_call: TRBV9; cdr3_nt: TGTGCCAGCAGCGCCGCCGGGGGGACAGGGACAGGGCCAGATACGCAGTATTTT; cdr3_aa: CASSAAGGTGTGPDTQYF
j_call: TRBJ1-2; clone_size: .; d_call: .; v_call: TRBV5-1; cdr3_nt: TGCGCCAGCAGACCCCTATACGGCGGCTACACCTTC; cdr3_aa: CASRPLYGGYTF
j_call: TRBJ2-6; clone_size: .; d_call: .; v_call: TRBV29-1; cdr3_nt: TGCAGCGTTGAAGTTTCAGTTCGGGGACTTCTTTCCGGGGCCAACGTCCTGACTTTC; cdr3_aa: CSVEVSVRGLLSGANVLTF
j_call: TRBJ1-5; clone_size: .; d_call: .; v_call: TRBV4-1; cdr3_nt: TGCGCCAGCAGCCCTTTCTGGGGCAATCAGCCCCAGCATTTT; cdr3_aa: CASSPFWGNQPQHF
j_call: TRBJ2-2; clone_size: .; d_call: .; v_call: TRBV7-2; cdr3_nt: TGTGCCAGCAGCTTCGGAGGGCGGGACACCGGGGAGCTGTTTTTT; cdr3_aa: CASSFGGRDTGELFF
j_call: TRBJ2-5; clone_size: .; d_call: .; v_call: TRBV29-1; cdr3_nt: TGCAGCGTTGTATCAGCAGATCAAGAGACCCAGTACTTC; cdr3_aa: CSVVSADQETQYF
j_call: TRBJ1-6; clone_size: .; d_call: .; v_call: TRBV5-4; cdr3_nt: TGTGCCAGCAGCTTGGACCTAGGGCGAAATTCACCCCTCCACTTT; cdr3_aa: CASSLDLGRNSPLHF
j_call: TRBJ2-1; clone_size: .; d_call: .; v_call: TRBV11-3; cdr3_nt: TGTGCCAGCAGCCCCCGCCTAGAGGGACATGATGAGCAGTTCTTC; cdr3_aa: CASSPRLEGHDEQFF
j_call: TRBJ2-7; clone_size: .; d_call: TRBD1; v_call: TRBV5-4; cdr3_nt: TGTGCCAGCAGCGCGGTGGACAGGGGCTCCTACGAGCAGTACTTC; cdr3_aa: CASSAVDRGSYEQYF
j_call: TRBJ2-7; clone_size: .; d_call: TRBD1; v_call: TRBV7-3; cdr3_nt: TGTGCCAGCAGCCCATCCCCTCCTCGGACAGGGCACCACGAGCAGTACTTC; cdr3_aa: CASSPSPPRTGHHEQYF
j_call: TRBJ2-7; clone_size: .; d_call: .; v_call: TRBV6-1; cdr3_nt: TGTGCCAGCAGCCGGGACCCGCTCGACGAGCAGTACTTC; cdr3_aa: CASSRDPLDEQYF
j_call: TRBJ2-5; clone_size: .; d_call: .; v_call: TRBV6-5; cdr3_nt: TGTGCCAGCAGCCGAGAGACAATTAAAGAGACCCAGTACTTC; cdr3_aa: CASSRETIKETQYF
j_call: TRBJ1-4; clone_size: medium-sized; d_call: .; v_call: TRBV30; cdr3_nt: TGTGCCTGGAGCCCACGGGGAGTTGCTGAAAAACTGTTTTTT; cdr3_aa: CAWSPRGVAEKLFF
j_call: TRBJ2-3; clone_size: .; d_call: TRBD1; v_call: TRBV5-5; cdr3_nt: TGTGCCAGCAGCTTGGACAGGGGGCGAGGAACAGATACGCAGTATTTT; cdr3_aa: CASSLDRGRGTDTQYF
j_call: TRBJ2-3; clone_size: .; d_call: TRBD1; v_call: TRBV5-1; cdr3_nt: TGCGCCAGCAGACAAAGGACAGGTTCTTCCCACACAGATACGCAGTATTTT; cdr3_aa: CASRQRTGSSHTDTQYF
j_call: TRBJ2-7; clone_size: .; d_call: .; v_call: TRBV30; cdr3_nt: TGTGCCTGGAGTCTAGCTATACCCTACGAGCAGTACTTC; cdr3_aa: CAWSLAIPYEQYF
j_call: TRBJ1-2; clone_size: .; d_call: .; v_call: TRBV16; cdr3_nt: TGTGCCAGCAGCCAATCAATAGTGGAGGGCTATGGCTACACCTTC; cdr3_aa: CASSQSIVEGYGYTF
j_call: TRBJ1-1; clone_size: .; d_call: .; v_call: TRBV19; cdr3_nt: TGTGCCAGTAGTACGGTGAGCGGCACTGAAGCTTTCTTT; cdr3_aa: CASSTVSGTEAFF
j_call: TRBJ2-3; clone_size: .; d_call: TRBD1; v_call: TRBV23-1; cdr3_nt: TGCGCCAGTCCGGGACAGGGGGCAGATACGCAGTATTTT; cdr3_aa: CASPGQGADTQYF
j_call: TRBJ1-2; clone_size: .; d_call: .; v_call: TRBV7-8; cdr3_nt: TGTGCCAGCAGCACCACCCCGGGACACTATGGCTACACCTTC; cdr3_aa: CASSTTPGHYGYTF
j_call: TRBJ1-1; clone_size: .; d_call: TRBD1; v_call: TRBV9; cdr3_nt: TGTGCCAGCAGGGCCCCAGGGGGGAACACTGAAGCTTTCTTT; cdr3_aa: CASRAPGGNTEAFF
j_call: TRBJ2-7; clone_size: .; d_call: .; v_call: TRBV11-2; cdr3_nt: TGTGCCAGCAGCTTGGGCAGCTCCTACGAGCAGTACTTC; cdr3_aa: CASSLGSSYEQYF
j_call: TRBJ2-2; clone_size: .; d_call: .; v_call: TRBV11-2; cdr3_nt: TGTGCCAGCAGCCCCCACACTGGCCGGGAGCTGTTTTTT; cdr3_aa: CASSPHTGRELFF
j_call: TRBJ1-5; clone_size: once; d_call: .; v_call: TRBV5-6; cdr3_nt: TGTGCCAGCAGCTTGGGCCCTAATCAGCCCCAGCATTTT; cdr3_aa: CASSLGPNQPQHF
j_call: TRBJ2-2; clone_size: .; d_call: .; v_call: TRBV29-1; cdr3_nt: TGCAGCGTTGGACCTCACACCGGGGAGCTGTTTTTT; cdr3_aa: CSVGPHTGELFF